The sequence of this T cell receptor (beta chain) was determined in a study of beta chain features in type 1 diabetes. Study details: The number of sorted cells examined across all samples was 107,917,701. Study results and limitations: Patients with type 1 diabetes carried fewer insertions and had more deletions at their VDJ junctions. Comparison showed that naive, central memory and Treg TCRB repertoires appeared more similar among patients than among healthy donors. A moderate, significant TCRB CDR3 shortening appeared in type 1 diabetes across four CD4+ subsets.

Germline-derived CDR1 and CDR2 are SQVTM and ANQGSEA. The CDR3 totals 14 residues. Trimming removed 3 bases at V and 1 base at J, with 9 bases between. This clone was observed a handful of times. Its cognate antigen is unknown. The entirety of the isolated RNA underwent reverse transcription, so expressed TCRB transcripts were sequenced. The average output of naive, central memory and regulatory T cell samples was about 3.3 million reads. TCRdb's table, derived via immunoSEQ multiplex PCR, lists solely in-frame clones and lacks some. The repertoire includes about 230,000 clones, under 20% of them detected once, and 0.065% to 0.095% sits in the top ten.

Sequenced: naive CD4+ T cells from blood. The TCR sequence derives from a man in his thirties or forties with type 1 diabetes. The chain recombines TRBV29-1 with TRBJ2-2; D gene unclear. CDR3 amino acids: CSVDPSLNTGELFF. CDR3 nucleotide sequence: TGCAGCGTTGATCCGAGCCTGAACACCGGGGAGCTGTTTTTT.